The 14 T cell receptor beta chains in this list originate from one sample, sequenced in a study of human T cells and chemical hapten exposure. Via MiXCR, TCRdb re-called the RACE reads, giving one row per CDR3 protein. Of about 43,000 distinct CDR3 sequences listed, approximately 3.3% were seen once; the top ten hold 6.7%. Documented time point: patch test 2, 6 weeks after DPC sensitization. Documented treatment: therapeutic diphenylcyclopropenone sensitization with weekly scalp DPC. This specimen consisted of whole blood, obtained in connection with sensitization to the hapten diphenylcyclopropenone (DPC). These receptors were obtained from a man between 40 and 49 years old with alopecia areata. Some clones in this sample may be carry-over from other donors' samples.

There are many counts of this clonotype. The chain uses TRBV7-9 and TRBJ2-1; a weak D match, TRBD1 (6 bases). The CDR3 covers 20 residues. Germline CDR1 is SEHNR and CDR2 is FQNEAQ (reference sequence). Trimming stripped 2 bases from V and 8 bases from J, with 31 bases between. The CDR3 region is CASSLHNTRDTQPGFDEQFF. The CDR3 DNA sequence: TGTGCCAGCAGCTTACACAACACCCGGGACACCCAACCCGGTTTCGATGAGCAGTTCTTC. Full variable domain (outside the CDR3, taken from reference TRBV7-9 and TRBJ2-1): DTGVSQNPRHKITKRGQNVTFRCDPISEHNRLYWYRQTLGQGPEFLTYFQNEAQLEKSRLLSDRFSAERPKGSFSTLEIQRTEQGDSAMYLCASSLHNTRDTQPGFDEQFFGPGTRLTVL.

This clonotype was recorded many times. This chain links TRBV28 with TRBJ1-3, with D perhaps matching TRBD1 (6 bases). Per the germline V gene, CDR1 is MDHEN and CDR2 is SYDVKM. The CDR3 has 18 residues. The V end lost 1 base, the J end lost 2 bases, and 18 bases lay between the germline ends. CDR3 in amino acids: CASSLFPLQGVAGNTIYF. DNA for the CDR3: TGTGCCAGCAGTTTATTCCCGTTACAGGGTGTAGCTGGAAACACCATATATTTT.

The chain uses TRBV20-1 and TRBJ2-3; the D gene is possibly TRBD2 (5 bases). Trimming shortened V by 2 bases and J by 1 base, and 13 bases separated the two germline ends. The CDR3 runs 15 residues. The germline V gene has CDR1 DFQATT and CDR2 SNEGSKA (reference sequence). The CDR3 bases are TGCAGTGCTAGAAGTAGCGAGCGTGGCACAGATACGCAGTATTTT. The encoded protein is CSARSSERGTDTQYF.

This clonotype was seen only a few times. This chain links TRBV30 with TRBJ1-2, with 10 bases fitting TRBD1. The CDR3 runs 11 residues. Germline V CDR1 and CDR2: GTSNPN, SVGIG (reference sequence). J lost 14 bases, V lost 5 bases, and 8 bases had no gene match. The CDR3 region has the DNA TGTGCCTGGGGCAGGGACAGGGGAAGTACCTTC. The encoded protein is CAWGRDRGSTF.

This clonotype was observed a few times. This sequence joins TRBV7-9 and TRBJ2-2, with D perhaps TRBD1 or TRBD2 (5 bases each). The CDR3 is 15 amino acids. Trimming stripped 5 bases from V and 2 bases from J, with 12 bases between. Germline V gives CDR1 SEHNR, CDR2 FQNEAQ (reference sequence). CDR3 region: CASSKTGPNTGELFF. CDR3 in DNA: TGTGCCAGCAGCAAAACGGGACCAAACACCGGGGAGCTGTTTTTT.

This clonotype appeared a few times. The chain employs TRBV5-1 and TRBJ2-2; the D gene could be TRBD1 or TRBD2 (5 bases each). Germline assignment: CDR1 SGHRS and CDR2 YFSETQ. Trimming stripped 4 bases from V and 1 base from J, with 14 bases between. The CDR3 is made up of 16 amino acids. The CDR3 loop reads CASSLDGGVNTGELFF. CDR3 coding DNA: TGCGCCAGCAGCCTGGATGGGGGAGTGAACACCGGGGAGCTGTTTTTT. The complete variable domain, with remaining parts taken from reference TRBV5-1 and TRBJ2-2, reads KAGVTQTPRYLIKTRGQQVTLSCSPISGHRSVSWYQQTPGQGLQFLFEYFSETQRNKGNFPGRFSGRQFSNSRSEMNVSTLELGDSALYLCASSLDGGVNTGELFFGEGSRLTVL.

This clonotype occurred a few times. This sequence joins TRBV28 and TRBJ2-5, with 7 bases aligning to TRBD2. The CDR3 loop spans 13 amino acids. V gave up 6 bases and J gave up 2 bases; unmatched junction bases: 3. Germline CDR1 and CDR2: MDHEN and SYDVKM. DNA for the CDR3: TGTGCCAGCAGCCGCGGGGGTCAAGAGACCCAGTACTTC. Encoded protein: CASSRGGQETQYF.

This clonotype was observed many times. The chain is built from TRBV29-1 and TRBJ2-1; D is possibly TRBD1 (6 bases). Germline V gene lookup returns CDR1 SQVTM and CDR2 ANQGSEA. This CDR3 is 13 amino acids long. Trimming left V 7 bases short and J 3 bases short, with 13 bases between. The CDR3 coding sequence is TGCAGCGCTTCCGACAGGAGCTACAATGAGCAGTTCTTC. Translating gives CSASDRSYNEQFF.

As for this clonotype: An end of the junction differs from the germline gene, which may be a read error. This chain links TRBV2 with TRBJ2-7; D is unclear. The CDR3 spans 12 residues. Germline V gene data show CDR1 as SNHLY and CDR2 as FYNNEI. CDR3 nucleotides: TGTGTCAGCAGTGGCCAGAGCTACGAGCAGTACTTC. Amino acid sequence: CVSSGQSYEQYF.

In its sample, this clonotype was seen many times. The chain recombines TRBV2 with TRBJ2-1; D possibly uses TRBD1 or TRBD2 (5 bases each). The CDR3 totals 16 residues. CDR1 SNHLY and CDR2 FYNNEI come from the germline V gene. Trimming cost V 1 base and J 5 bases, with 15 bases left between them. CDR3 bases: TGTGCCAGCAGTGAAGTTGGGACGGGGCGGGACAATGAGCAGTTCTTC. It yields the protein CASSEVGTGRDNEQFF.

Remarks on this clonotype: Just one base apart from a much larger clone, this may be a read error. The genes are TRBV12-3 or TRBV12-4 and TRBJ2-3; TRBD2 is a possible D gene (5 bases). Trimming stripped 3 bases from V and 11 bases from J, with 12 bases between. The CDR3 loop spans 12 amino acids. The CDR3 spells CASSFDSAKQYF. The CDR3 region has the DNA TGTGCCAGCAGTTTTGATAGCGCTAAGCAGTATTTT.

There are many counts of this clonotype. The chain combines TRBV21-1 with TRBJ1-5; TRBD1 was called by the table and not checked on the DNA. TRBV21-1 constitutes a pseudogene. The CDR3 sequence is 17 residues long. CDR3 protein: CASSPTGKSMGNQPQHF. Here the CDR3 DNA reads TGTGCCAGCAGCCCGACAGGGAAATCGATGGGCAATCAGCCCCAGCATTTT.

In its sample, this clonotype was seen many times. This sequence joins TRBV15 and TRBJ2-1; D is possibly TRBD1 or TRBD2 (5 bases each). The CDR3 extends over 13 amino acids. Trimming left V 0 bases short and J 12 bases short, with 12 bases between. The germline gives CDR1 LNHNV, CDR2 YYDKDF (reference sequence). CDR3 coding DNA: TGTGCCACCAGCAGAGATTTGGGGGACGGGCAGTTCTTC. It specifies CATSRDLGDGQFF.

This clonotype was seen repeatedly, ten times or more. The chain links TRBV5-1 to TRBJ2-3; D is undetermined. Germline loops: CDR1 SGHRS, CDR2 YFSETQ. This CDR3 is built from 13 residues. V shed 0 bases and J shed 5 bases, with 7 bases lying between them. CDR3 protein: CASSLAPEDTQYF. As DNA, the CDR3 is TGCGCCAGCAGCTTGGCCCCGGAAGATACGCAGTATTTT.